The table lists the clone carrying this TCR beta chain with many counts. Its cognate antigen is unknown. TCRdb ran MiXCR on the 5' RACE reads and lists one entry per CDR3 protein. Counted here are about 920,000 distinct CDR3 sequences, roughly 12% occurring once; the ten biggest clones make up 1.5% to 2%. This entry belongs to a study of identical twins. Study results and caveats: The study based its conclusions on cross-sectional statistical analysis and did not follow the same donors.

Healthy Caucasians alone served as donors. The CDR3 runs to 15 residues. V dropped 1 base and J dropped 3; count of bases not matched to a gene: 3. From germline, CDR1 is MGHRA and CDR2 YSYEKL. These records were also assigned to another study, of yellow fever vaccine responses in identical twins.

This receptor was identified in a woman between 18 and 29 years old in good health. The specimen sequenced was PBMCs. The chain has TRBV4-1 and TRBJ2-3; 8 positions match TRBD2. The CDR3 region is CASSQGIAGTDTQYF. The CDR3 nucleotides are TGCGCCAGCAGCCAAGGTATAGCGGGGACAGATACGCAGTATTTT.